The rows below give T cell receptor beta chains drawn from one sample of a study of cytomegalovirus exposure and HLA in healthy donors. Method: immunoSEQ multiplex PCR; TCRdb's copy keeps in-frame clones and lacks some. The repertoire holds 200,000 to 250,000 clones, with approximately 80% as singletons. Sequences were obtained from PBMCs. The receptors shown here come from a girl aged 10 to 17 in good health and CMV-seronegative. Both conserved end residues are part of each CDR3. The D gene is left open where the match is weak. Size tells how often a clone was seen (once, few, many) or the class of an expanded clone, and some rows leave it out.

TGTGCCAGCAGCGTAGGAGGGGGCAGAGACACCGGGGAGCTGTTTTTT CASSVGGGRDTGELFF TRBV9 TRBD1 - TRBJ2-2
TGCGCCAGCGCCGGCGAGGGTTCGGTGGGCTACACCTTC CASAGEGSVGYTF TRBV10-2 - - TRBJ1-2
TGTGCCAGCAGCTTAGCATACACTGAAGCTTTCTTT CASSLAYTEAFF TRBV11-2 - - TRBJ1-1
TGTGCCAGCGGCATTAGCGGGAGTGGCGGTCTTACAAAGACCCAGTACTTC CASGISGSGGLTKTQYF TRBV6-4 TRBD2 few TRBJ2-5
TGTGCCAGCAGCGTTAGCACACAGCGGGAGACCCAGTACTTC CASSVSTQRETQYF TRBV7-9 - - TRBJ2-5
TGTGCCACCAGCAAAAAACAGGGGGCCGCTCGCGAAGCTTTCTTT CATSKKQGAAREAFF TRBV15 TRBD1 - TRBJ1-1
TGTGCCAGCAGACCCTCCATCACAGGGTTAACTGAAGCTTTCTTT CASRPSITGLTEAFF TRBV28 - - TRBJ1-1
TGTGCCAGCAGTTTTGCGGGGGCAGGGACCTACGAGCAGTACTTC CASSFAGAGTYEQYF TRBV28 - - TRBJ2-7
TGCGCCAGCAGCTCTGAACAGGGATGGCATGGCTACACCTTC CASSSEQGWHGYTF TRBV5-1 - few TRBJ1-2
TGTGCCAGCAGCTTGGTGGTGGCGGGGCACTATGGCTACACCTTC CASSLVVAGHYGYTF TRBV7-9 - - TRBJ1-2
TGTGCCAGCAGTACCAGGACAGTTGGGGCTTTCTTT CASSTRTVGAFF TRBV28 - - TRBJ1-1
TGTGCCAGCAGCTCGGGGTGGCGGGAGAGCACAGATACGCAGTATTTT CASSSGWRESTDTQYF TRBV5-6 TRBD2 - TRBJ2-3
TGTGCCAGCAAGGGGGCAGGGTGGGCCGGGGAGCTGTTTTTT CASKGAGWAGELFF TRBV6-5 TRBD1 - TRBJ2-2
TGTGCCTGGAGTCCTAGGCGGACAGGAGACAATCAGCCCCAGCATTTT CAWSPRRTGDNQPQHF TRBV30 TRBD1 - TRBJ1-5
TGTGCCAGCAGCCAAAGTCTATGGAGGGAGACCCAGTACTTC CASSQSLWRETQYF TRBV14 - - TRBJ2-5
TGTGCCAGCAGTTCCCTAGCGGGAGCAGGGTACGAGCAGTACTTC CASSSLAGAGYEQYF TRBV27 TRBD2 - TRBJ2-7
TGTGCCAGCAGTCGGACAGGGGCTGGCTATGGCTACACCTTC CASSRTGAGYGYTF TRBV27 TRBD1 few TRBJ1-2
TGTGCCACCCATCTCAACAGGGGGCACACTGAAGCTTTCTTT CATHLNRGHTEAFF TRBV28 TRBD1 - TRBJ1-1
TGCAGTGCGCGGGGCCAAGAGACCCAGTACTTC CSARGQETQYF TRBV20-1 - once TRBJ2-5
TGTGCCAGCAGCTTCGCTTTACAGGGCGGGCGGGAAAAACTGTTTTTT CASSFALQGGREKLFF TRBV7-9 - - TRBJ1-4
TGTGCCAGCAGTGGGAACCCGGGACAGGGCTACGAGCAGTACTTC CASSGNPGQGYEQYF TRBV2 TRBD1 - TRBJ2-7
TGTGCCAGCAGCTTAGTTAGTAGCGTCTCTGGAAACACCATATATTTT CASSLVSSVSGNTIYF TRBV7-9 - - TRBJ1-3
TGTGCCAGCAGTGACAGCACCTACGAGCAGTACTTC CASSDSTYEQYF TRBV6-5 - few TRBJ2-7
TGTGCCAGCAGTTTTAATTACGTGGTCGGGAGCAATGAGCAGTTCTTC CASSFNYVVGSNEQFF TRBV28 - - TRBJ2-1
TGCGCCAGCAGCCAAGCGGGACAGGGTTACTACAATGAGCAGTTCTTC CASSQAGQGYYNEQFF TRBV4-1 TRBD1 - TRBJ2-1
TGTGCCAGCAGTTCTCCTAACAGGGCTGAAGCTTTCTTT CASSSPNRAEAFF TRBV28 - few TRBJ1-1
TGTGCCAGCAGCTTAACGGAGGGTCCCCTTCCCCAGCATTTT CASSLTEGPLPQHF TRBV7-9 - - TRBJ1-5
TGCGCCAGCAGCCAAGACGGGACACGAGGCGGGAGGATCTACGAGCAGTACTTC CASSQDGTRGGRIYEQYF TRBV4-1 TRBD2 - TRBJ2-7
TGTGCCAGCAGCGATAACAATGAGCAGTTCTTC CASSDNNEQFF TRBV9 - - TRBJ2-1
TGTTCCAGCAGCTTGCTTGACGGGGAAGCTTTCTTT CSSSLLDGEAFF TRBV7-9 - - TRBJ1-1
TGTGCCACCACAGGGACCGGGGAGCTGTTTTTT CATTGTGELFF TRBV6-5 - few TRBJ2-2
TGTGCCCATGGTGGGGGGAGCTCCTACGAGCAGTACTTC CAHGGGSSYEQYF TRBV10-3 - - TRBJ2-7
TGCGCCAGCAGCCAGGGGACGGGCACCGGGGAGCTGTTTTTT CASSQGTGTGELFF TRBV5-1 - - TRBJ2-2
TGTGCCAGCAGTATAGACACTTTAGCGAGGACCGGGGAGCTGTTTTTT CASSIDTLARTGELFF TRBV27 - - TRBJ2-2
TGTGCCAGCTCACCACCAACGACAAATCAGCCCCAGCATTTT CASSPPTTNQPQHF TRBV18 - once TRBJ1-5
TGTGCCAGCGGGCAGATCCCCTACGAGCAGTACTTC CASGQIPYEQYF TRBV27 - - TRBJ2-7
TGTGCCAGCAGCCCAGAGGGCGGATCTAGCACAGATACGCAGTATTTT CASSPEGGSSTDTQYF TRBV9 - - TRBJ2-3
TGTGCCAGCAGTGGAGCCCGTGGCCCACTAGCGGGGGGGCCGCCGGCAGATACGCAGTATTTT CASSGARGPLAGGPPADTQYF TRBV6-1 TRBD2 - TRBJ2-3
TGTGCCAGCAGCTTAGCAGGGGCCTTAAATCAGCCCCAGCATTTT CASSLAGALNQPQHF TRBV7-9 - - TRBJ1-5
TGTGCCAGCAGTGACGGAGGGCTGAGAGCTTTCTTT CASSDGGLRAFF TRBV6-1 - - TRBJ1-1
TGTGCCACCAGCAGACCGGGACTAGCGGGATGGGTGGAGCTGTTTTTT CATSRPGLAGWVELFF TRBV15 TRBD2 - TRBJ2-2
TGTGCCAGCAGCCCCCCCAGTAATGAGCAGTTCTTC CASSPPSNEQFF TRBV5-4 - - TRBJ2-1
TGTGCCTGGGCCGGGACTAGCGGGGGGGAGCTCTACGAGCAGTACTTC CAWAGTSGGELYEQYF TRBV30 TRBD2 - TRBJ2-7
TGTGCCAGCAGCTTACCCTCGGACAGTTTATCTGGCTACACCTTC CASSLPSDSLSGYTF TRBV7-2 - - TRBJ1-2
TGTGCCAGCAGTTCTCGGACAGGGCGGGCTTTCTTT CASSSRTGRAFF TRBV28 TRBD1 - TRBJ1-1